This T cell receptor beta chain originates from a study of T cell changes during pregnancy in multiple sclerosis. The method was immunoSEQ multiplex PCR; TCRdb's version includes in-frame clones alone and lacks a portion of them. The sample records nearly 110,000 clones, 80% to 95% being singletons. Germline loops: CDR1 MNHNY, CDR2 SVGAGI (reference sequence). There are 14 residues in the CDR3. V lost 6 bases to trimming and J lost 7 bases; unmatched junction nucleotides: 5. The source of this sequence is a female donor in good health, enrolled as a control in a pregnancy study. The rearrangement uses TRBV6-6 and TRBJ1-5, with 11 positions matching TRBD1. This material consisted of peripheral blood, taken in the third trimester of pregnancy. The CDR3, as DNA: TGTGCCAGCAGACAGGGACAGGGGGGACAGCCCCAGCATTTT. Protein sequence: CASRQGQGGQPQHF.